The 17 T cell receptor beta chains in this list originate from one sample, sequenced in a study of T cell responses to AZD1222 COVID-19 vaccine. The method was immunoSEQ multiplex PCR; TCRdb's version includes in-frame clones alone and lacks a portion of them. The repertoire has some 150,000 clones, 75% to 85% of them found once; the top ten carry about 3.8%. This material consisted of peripheral blood, taken on day 0 of MenACWY control vaccination. These receptors were collected from an adult in good health.

The chain employs TRBV7-9 and TRBJ1-1; D gene unclear. The germline V gene has CDR1 SEHNR and CDR2 FQNEAQ (reference sequence). The CDR3 consists of 13 residues. Between the trimmed V and J ends, which lost 2 bases and 1 base, there was a span of 5 bases. This CDR3 is CASSLNSNTEAFF. CDR3 bases: TGTGCCAGCAGCTTAAACTCGAACACTGAAGCTTTCTTT.

The V gene is TRBV29-1, the J gene TRBJ1-1; TRBD1 aligns across 7 bases. V lost 2 bases and J lost 11; bases outside the gene matches: 11. The germline gives CDR1 SQVTM, CDR2 ANQGSEA. This CDR3 comprises 13 residues. CDR3 residues: CSVETDRVGKAFF. The CDR3 DNA reads as TGCAGCGTTGAAACCGACAGGGTAGGGAAGGCTTTCTTT.

The CDR3 nucleotides read TGTGCCAGCAGTGGGCCGACCGGGGAGCTGTTTTTT. Translation gives CASSGPTGELFF. This rearrangement joins TRBV28 to TRBJ2-2; D remains ambiguous. V dropped 5 bases and J dropped 5 bases, with 6 bases sitting between them. Per the germline V gene, CDR1 is MDHEN and CDR2 is SYDVKM. There are 12 residues in the CDR3.

This rearrangement joins TRBV3-1 (or the pseudogene TRBV3-2) to TRBJ2-5; no definite D call. Germline V CDR1 and CDR2: LGHDT, YNNKEL (reference sequence). The CDR3 runs 14 residues. The V gene lost 4 bases and the J gene lost 4 bases, with 13 bases spanning the gap. The CDR3 DNA reads TGTGCCAGCAGCCTCCGGATGGGCGGAGAGACCCAGTACTTC. Translating gives CASSLRMGGETQYF.

The chain employs TRBV5-1 and TRBJ2-5, with TRBD2 identical over 8 bases. Trimming cost V 0 bases and J 4 bases; bases outside gene matches: 5. CDR3 size: 15 residues. Per germline, CDR1 SGHRS and CDR2 YFSETQ. CDR3 sequence: CASSLVASGSETQYF. As DNA, the CDR3 is TGCGCCAGCAGCTTGGTCGCTAGCGGGTCAGAGACCCAGTACTTC. Filled out from reference TRBV5-1 and TRBJ2-5, the complete variable domain reads KAGVTQTPRYLIKTRGQQVTLSCSPISGHRSVSWYQQTPGQGLQFLFEYFSETQRNKGNFPGRFSGRQFSNSRSEMNVSTLELGDSALYLCASSLVASGSETQYFGPGTRLLVL.

The chain employs TRBV20-1 and TRBJ1-1; D is perhaps TRBD1 (6 bases). CDR3 length: 11 residues. Trimming took 5 bases from V and 5 from J, leaving 9 bases between them. From germline, CDR1 is DFQATT and CDR2 SNEGSKA (reference sequence). The CDR3 nucleotides are TGCAGTGCTGAGGGGGGGACTGAAGCTTTCTTT. Amino acids: CSAEGGTEAFF.

The genes are TRBV6-2 or TRBV6-3 and TRBJ1-5; 8 nucleotides line up with TRBD1. In germline, CDR1 is MNHEY, CDR2 SVGEGT. J lost 7 bases, V lost 6 bases, and 26 bases had no gene match. The CDR3 spans 20 residues. DNA of the CDR3: TGTGCCAGCAGCCCCCTGTTCGAATTATGGATGGACAGGGCGCCACAGCCCCAGCATTTT. Its translation: CASSPLFELWMDRAPQPQHF.

This clone was seen only a few times. This chain connects TRBV27 to TRBJ2-5; 15 bases line up with TRBD2. The CDR3 spans 22 residues. In germline, CDR1 is MNHEY, CDR2 SMNVEV (reference sequence). The trim removed 1 base at V and 5 bases at J, leaving 20 bases unmatched. This CDR3 is CASSLLGWGSGLAGGRRETQYF. CDR3 nucleotide sequence: TGTGCCAGCAGTTTATTAGGTTGGGGCTCCGGACTAGCGGGGGGGCGAAGGGAGACCCAGTACTTC.

The chain carries TRBV27 and TRBJ1-1; perhaps TRBD1 as D (5 bases). This CDR3 spans 14 amino acids. Trimming shortened V by 5 bases and J by 8 bases, and 18 bases separated the two germline ends. Germline V lookup: CDR1 MNHEY, CDR2 SMNVEV (reference sequence). This chain's CDR3 is CASSTSSGLTEAFF. CDR3 nucleotide sequence: TGTGCCAGCAGTACTTCCTCAGGGTTAACCGAAGCTTTCTTT.

The V gene is TRBV19, the J gene TRBJ1-2, with unresolved D. CDR1 LNHDA and CDR2 SQIVND come from the germline V gene (reference sequence). V shed 10 bases and J shed 1 base, with 19 bases lying between them. CDR3 size: 15 residues. CDR3 sequence (DNA): TGTGCCACCTCCTCGGGAGGCCGGGGTAACTATGGCTACACCTTC. Protein product: CATSSGGRGNYGYTF.

This chain uses TRBV2 with TRBJ1-5, with 9 bases lining up with TRBD1. Trimming took 7 bases from V and 4 from J; bases not matched to a gene: 8. The CDR3 contains 15 residues. The germline CDR1 and CDR2 sequences are SNHLY and FYNNEI. The CDR3 sequence: CASKGQGRSNQPQHF. DNA of the CDR3: TGTGCCAGCAAAGGACAGGGGAGATCGAATCAGCCCCAGCATTTT.

This clone was seen a handful of times. The chain has TRBV5-6 and TRBJ1-5; D perhaps matches TRBD1 (6 bases). Germline loops: CDR1 SGHDT, CDR2 YYEEEE. The CDR3 consists of 13 residues. Trimming shortened V by 4 bases and J by 9 bases, and 14 bases separated the two germline ends. CDR3 in amino acids: CASSRDKSLPQHF. CDR3 DNA: TGTGCCAGCAGCCGGGACAAATCACTGCCCCAGCATTTT.

This clone was detected only a few times. The chain is built from TRBV23-1 and TRBJ2-7; 9 positions match TRBD1. TRBV23-1 is designated an ORF whose function remains uncertain. This CDR3 has 17 amino acids. V was clipped by 0 bases and J by 4 bases; unmatched bases: 10. CDR3 sequence: CASSQSRDREVAYEQYF. CDR3 DNA: TGCGCCAGCAGTCAATCGAGGGACAGGGAAGTGGCGTACGAGCAGTACTTC.

With regard to this clone: Distinct nucleotide sequences in the sample also encode this CDR3. The rearrangement joins TRBV5-4 to TRBJ1-2; D is unclear. The V and J ends lost 2 bases and 0 bases respectively, with 8 bases between them. The CDR3 loop spans 14 amino acids. Germline V gene sequence: CDR1 SGHNT, CDR2 YYREEE (reference sequence). The chain's CDR3 is CASSLQGTNYGYTF. CDR3 DNA sequence: TGTGCCAGCAGCTTACAAGGTACTAACTATGGCTACACCTTC.

This rearrangement joins TRBV7-6 to TRBJ2-7, with D tentatively TRBD1 (6 bases). CDR3 length: 13 amino acids. The V and J ends lost 4 bases and 7 bases respectively, with 14 bases between them. Per the germline V gene, CDR1 is SGHVS and CDR2 is FNYEAQ. CDR3 residues: CASSSTGLGEQYF. The CDR3 region has the DNA TGTGCCAGCAGCTCGACAGGCTTAGGGGAGCAGTACTTC.

This clone has only one observation. The V gene is TRBV12-3 or TRBV12-4, the J gene TRBJ1-2; D is uncertain. V was clipped by 1 base and J by 7 bases, with 10 bases between them. The CDR3 has 13 residues. The CDR3: CASSLGQVRGYTF. CDR3 DNA: TGTGCCAGCAGTTTAGGCCAGGTGCGTGGCTACACCTTC.

This clone was picked up one time. The chain recombines TRBV7-2 with TRBJ1-4; D is possibly TRBD1 (6 bases). V dropped 5 bases and J dropped 14 bases, with 15 bases sitting between them. CDR3 length: 12 residues. Germline CDR1 SGHTA, CDR2 FQGNSA. CDR3 region: CASSQGRERLFF. The CDR3 DNA sequence: TGTGCCAGCAGCCAGGGGAGGGAGCGGCTGTTTTTT.